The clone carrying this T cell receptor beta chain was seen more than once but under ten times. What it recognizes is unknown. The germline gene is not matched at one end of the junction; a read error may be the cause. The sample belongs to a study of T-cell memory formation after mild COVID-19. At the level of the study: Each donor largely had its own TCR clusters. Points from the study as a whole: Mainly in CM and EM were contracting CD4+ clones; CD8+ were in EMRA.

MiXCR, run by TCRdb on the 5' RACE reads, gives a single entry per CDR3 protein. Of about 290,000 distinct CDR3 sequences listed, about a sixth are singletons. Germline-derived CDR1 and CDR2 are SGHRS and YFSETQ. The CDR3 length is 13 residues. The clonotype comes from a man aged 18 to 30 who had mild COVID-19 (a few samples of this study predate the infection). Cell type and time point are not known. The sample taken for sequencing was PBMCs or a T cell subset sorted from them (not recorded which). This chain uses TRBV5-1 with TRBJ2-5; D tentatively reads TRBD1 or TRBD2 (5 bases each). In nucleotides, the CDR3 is TGCGCCAGCAGATTGGGGGTCCAAGAGACCCAGTACTTC. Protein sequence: CASRLGVQETQYF.